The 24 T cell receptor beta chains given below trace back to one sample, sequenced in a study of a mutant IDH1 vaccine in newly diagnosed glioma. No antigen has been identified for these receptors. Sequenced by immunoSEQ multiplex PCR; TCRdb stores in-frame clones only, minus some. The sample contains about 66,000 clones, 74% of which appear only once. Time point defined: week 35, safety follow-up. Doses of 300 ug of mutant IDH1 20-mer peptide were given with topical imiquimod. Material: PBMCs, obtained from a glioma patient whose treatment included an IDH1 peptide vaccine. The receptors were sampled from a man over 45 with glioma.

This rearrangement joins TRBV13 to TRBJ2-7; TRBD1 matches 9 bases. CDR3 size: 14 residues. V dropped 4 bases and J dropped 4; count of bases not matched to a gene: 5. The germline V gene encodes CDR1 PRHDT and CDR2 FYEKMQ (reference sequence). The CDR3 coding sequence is TGTGCCAGCAGCTCAGGACAGGGGTTATACGAGCAGTACTTC. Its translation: CASSSGQGLYEQYF.

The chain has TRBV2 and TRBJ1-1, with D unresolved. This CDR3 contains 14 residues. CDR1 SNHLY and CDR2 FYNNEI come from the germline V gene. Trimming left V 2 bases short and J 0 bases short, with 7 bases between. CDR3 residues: CASSETRMNTEAFF. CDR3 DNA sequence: TGTGCCAGCAGTGAAACCAGAATGAACACTGAAGCTTTCTTT.

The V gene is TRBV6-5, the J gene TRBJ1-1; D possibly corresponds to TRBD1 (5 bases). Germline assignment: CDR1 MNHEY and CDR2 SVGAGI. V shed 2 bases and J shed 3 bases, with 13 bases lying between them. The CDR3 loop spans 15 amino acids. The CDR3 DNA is TGTGCCAGCAGTTACCGGGGGTTTTACGACACTGAAGCTTTCTTT. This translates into CASSYRGFYDTEAFF.

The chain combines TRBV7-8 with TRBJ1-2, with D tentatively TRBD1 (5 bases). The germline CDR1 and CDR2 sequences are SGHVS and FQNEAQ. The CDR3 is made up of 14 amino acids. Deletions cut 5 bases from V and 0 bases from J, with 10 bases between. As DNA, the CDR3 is TGTGCCAGCAGCCCGGGACGGACTAACTATGGCTACACCTTC. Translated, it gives CASSPGRTNYGYTF.

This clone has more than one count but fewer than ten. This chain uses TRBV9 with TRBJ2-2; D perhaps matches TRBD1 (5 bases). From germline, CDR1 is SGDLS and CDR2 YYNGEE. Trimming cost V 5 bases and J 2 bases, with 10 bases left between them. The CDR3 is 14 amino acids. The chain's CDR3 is CASRSGQNTGELFF. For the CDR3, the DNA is TGTGCCAGCAGATCAGGGCAAAACACCGGGGAGCTGTTTTTT.

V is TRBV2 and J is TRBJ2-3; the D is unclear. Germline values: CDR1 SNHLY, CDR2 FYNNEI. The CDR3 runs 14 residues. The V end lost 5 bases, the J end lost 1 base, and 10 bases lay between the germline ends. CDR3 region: CASSFSGGTDTQYF. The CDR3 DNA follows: TGTGCCAGCAGTTTCTCCGGAGGCACAGATACGCAGTATTTT.

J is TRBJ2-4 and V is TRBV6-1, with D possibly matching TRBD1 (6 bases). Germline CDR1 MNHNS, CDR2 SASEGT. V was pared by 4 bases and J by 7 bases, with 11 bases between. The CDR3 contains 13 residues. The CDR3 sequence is CASSADRFNIQYF. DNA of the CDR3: TGTGCCAGCAGTGCCGACAGGTTCAACATTCAGTACTTC.

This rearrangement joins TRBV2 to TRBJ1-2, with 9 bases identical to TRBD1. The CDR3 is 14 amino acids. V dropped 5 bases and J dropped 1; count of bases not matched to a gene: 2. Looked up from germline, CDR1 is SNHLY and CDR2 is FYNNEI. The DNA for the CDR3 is TGTGCCAGCAGTCGGGACAGGGTTAACTATGGCTACACCTTC. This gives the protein CASSRDRVNYGYTF.

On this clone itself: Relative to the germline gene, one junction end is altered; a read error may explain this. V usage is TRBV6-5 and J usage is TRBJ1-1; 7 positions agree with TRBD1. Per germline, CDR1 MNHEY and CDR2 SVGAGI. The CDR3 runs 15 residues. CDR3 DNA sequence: TGTGCCATCAGTGCTTGGCAGGGGGAGGACACTGAAGCTTTCTTT. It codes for CAISAWQGEDTEAFF.

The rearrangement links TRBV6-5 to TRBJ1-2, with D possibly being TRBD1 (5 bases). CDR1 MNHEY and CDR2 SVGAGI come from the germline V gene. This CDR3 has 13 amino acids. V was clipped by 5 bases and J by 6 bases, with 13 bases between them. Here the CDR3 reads CASSAAGPNGYTF. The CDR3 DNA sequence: TGTGCCAGCAGTGCCGCGGGGCCCAATGGCTACACCTTC.

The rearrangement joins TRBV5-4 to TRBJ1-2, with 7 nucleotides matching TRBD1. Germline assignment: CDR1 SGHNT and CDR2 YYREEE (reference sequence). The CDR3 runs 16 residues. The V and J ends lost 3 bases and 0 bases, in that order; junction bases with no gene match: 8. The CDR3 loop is CASSSPEGAANYGYTF. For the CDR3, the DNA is TGTGCCAGCAGCTCCCCTGAGGGGGCCGCTAACTATGGCTACACCTTC. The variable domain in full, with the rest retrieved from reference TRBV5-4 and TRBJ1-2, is ETGVTQSPTHLIKTRGQQVTLRCSSQSGHNTVSWYQQALGQGPQFIFQYYREEENGRGNFPPRFSGLQFPNYSSELNVNALELDDSALYLCASSSPEGAANYGYTFGSGTRLTVV.

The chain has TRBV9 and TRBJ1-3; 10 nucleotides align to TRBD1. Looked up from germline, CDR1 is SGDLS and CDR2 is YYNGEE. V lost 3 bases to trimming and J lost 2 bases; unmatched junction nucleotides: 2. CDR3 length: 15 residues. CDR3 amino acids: CASSAGTGAGNTIYF. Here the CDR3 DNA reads TGTGCCAGCAGCGCAGGGACAGGGGCTGGAAACACCATATATTTT. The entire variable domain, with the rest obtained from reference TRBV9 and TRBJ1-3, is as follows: DSGVTQTPKHLITATGQRVTLRCSPRSGDLSVYWYQQSLDQGLQFLIQYYNGEERAKGNILERFSAQQFPDLHSELNLSSLELGDSALYFCASSAGTGAGNTIYFGEGSWLTVV.

The CDR3 coding sequence is TGTGCCAGCAGGACCCAGGGGGTCCGCAACGAGCAGTACTTC. It specifies CASRTQGVRNEQYF. The V and J genes are TRBV11-2 and TRBJ2-7, with TRBD1 identical over 7 bases. This CDR3 has 14 residues. Per the germline V gene, CDR1 is SGHAT and CDR2 is FQNNGV. The J segment lost 5 bases and the V segment lost 6 bases, leaving 10 bases of the junction unmatched.

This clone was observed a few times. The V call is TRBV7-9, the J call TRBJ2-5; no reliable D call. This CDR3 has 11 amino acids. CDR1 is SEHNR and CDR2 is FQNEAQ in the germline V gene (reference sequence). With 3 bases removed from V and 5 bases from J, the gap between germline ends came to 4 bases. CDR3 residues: CASSFRETQYF. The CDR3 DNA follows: TGTGCCAGCAGCTTCCGGGAGACCCAGTACTTC.

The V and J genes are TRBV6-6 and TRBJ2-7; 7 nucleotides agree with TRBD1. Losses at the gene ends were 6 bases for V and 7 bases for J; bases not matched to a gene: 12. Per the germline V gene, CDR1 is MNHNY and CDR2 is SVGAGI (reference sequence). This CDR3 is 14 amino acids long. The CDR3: CASRPLQGKGEQYF. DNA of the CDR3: TGTGCCAGCAGACCCTTACAGGGGAAGGGGGAGCAGTACTTC.

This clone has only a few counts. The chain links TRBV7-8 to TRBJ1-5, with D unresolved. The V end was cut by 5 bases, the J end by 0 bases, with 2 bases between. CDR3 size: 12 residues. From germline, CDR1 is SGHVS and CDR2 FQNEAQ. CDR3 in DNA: TGTGCCAGCAGCGGTAGCAATCAGCCCCAGCATTTT. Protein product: CASSGSNQPQHF.

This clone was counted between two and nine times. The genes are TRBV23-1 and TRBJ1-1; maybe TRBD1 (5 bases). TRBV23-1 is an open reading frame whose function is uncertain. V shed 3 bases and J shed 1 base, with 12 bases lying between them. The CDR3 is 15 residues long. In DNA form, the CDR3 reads TGCGCCAGCAGTCAGATTGGACACTCGAACACTGAAGCTTTCTTT. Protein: CASSQIGHSNTEAFF.

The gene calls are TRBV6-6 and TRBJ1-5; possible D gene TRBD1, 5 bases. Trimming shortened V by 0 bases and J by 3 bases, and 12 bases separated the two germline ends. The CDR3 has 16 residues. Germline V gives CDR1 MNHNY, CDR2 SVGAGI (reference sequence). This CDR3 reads CASSYSNLGANQPQHF. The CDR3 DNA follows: TGTGCCAGCAGTTACTCGAATCTAGGGGCCAATCAGCCCCAGCATTTT.

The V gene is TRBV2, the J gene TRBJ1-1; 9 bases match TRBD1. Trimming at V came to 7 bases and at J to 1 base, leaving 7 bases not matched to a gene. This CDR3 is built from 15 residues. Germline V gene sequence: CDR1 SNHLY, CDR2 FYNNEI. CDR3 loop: CASIWGQGWNTEAFF. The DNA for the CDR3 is TGTGCCAGCATTTGGGGACAGGGCTGGAACACTGAAGCTTTCTTT.

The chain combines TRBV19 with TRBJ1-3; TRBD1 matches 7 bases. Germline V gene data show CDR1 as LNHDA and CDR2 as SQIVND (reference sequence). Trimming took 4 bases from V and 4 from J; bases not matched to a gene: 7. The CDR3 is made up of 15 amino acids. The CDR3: CASSRQGGPGNTIYF. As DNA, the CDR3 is TGTGCCAGTAGTAGGCAGGGGGGCCCGGGAAACACCATATATTTT. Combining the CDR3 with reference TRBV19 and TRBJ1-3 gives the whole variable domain DGGITQSPKYLFRKEGQNVTLSCEQNLNHDAMYWYRQDPGQGLRLIYYSQIVNDFQKGDIAEGYSVSREKKESFPLTVTSAQKNPTAFYLCASSRQGGPGNTIYFGEGSWLTVV.

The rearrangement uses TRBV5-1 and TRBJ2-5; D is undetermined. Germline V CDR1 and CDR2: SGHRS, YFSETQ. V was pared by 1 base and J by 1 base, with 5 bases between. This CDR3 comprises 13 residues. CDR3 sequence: CASSLTAQETQYF. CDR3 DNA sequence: TGCGCCAGCAGCTTGACGGCCCAAGAGACCCAGTACTTC.

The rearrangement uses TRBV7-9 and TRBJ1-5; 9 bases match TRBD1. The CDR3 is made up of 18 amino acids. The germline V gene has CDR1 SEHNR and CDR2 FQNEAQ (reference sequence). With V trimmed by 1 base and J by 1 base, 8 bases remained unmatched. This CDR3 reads CASSLGQGGTLSNQPQHF. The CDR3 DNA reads TGTGCCAGCAGCTTAGGACAGGGGGGCACCCTAAGCAATCAGCCCCAGCATTTT.

CDR3 in amino acids: CASSLAASGGAVEQYF. CDR3 in DNA: TGTGCCAGCAGCTTAGCGGCTAGCGGGGGGGCGGTGGAGCAGTACTTC. V and J are TRBV7-8 and TRBJ2-7; 12 nucleotides match TRBD2. There are 16 residues in the CDR3. With V trimmed by 0 bases and J by 7 bases, 7 bases remained unmatched. Per germline, CDR1 SGHVS and CDR2 FQNEAQ.

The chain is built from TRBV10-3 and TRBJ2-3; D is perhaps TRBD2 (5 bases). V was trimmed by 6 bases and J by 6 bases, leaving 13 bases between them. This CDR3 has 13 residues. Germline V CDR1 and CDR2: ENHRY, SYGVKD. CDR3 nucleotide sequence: TGTGCCATCAGGGAGGTGGGCAGGGATACGCAGTATTTT. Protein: CAIREVGRDTQYF.